Given below is one T cell receptor (beta chain) in context. Its antigen is not identified. The PCR had 60 Vbeta and 13 Jbeta primers. Profiled with immunoSEQ multiplex PCR; TCRdb holds only in-frame clones, not every one. Altogether about 82,000 clones are present, over 65% being singletons, with the ten largest covering about a fifth. Germline lookup yields CDR1 SQVTM and CDR2 ANQGSEA. The germline V and J ends were trimmed by 4 bases and 2 bases, with 12 bases remaining between them. This CDR3 is 13 amino acids long. This entry is derived from a study of cytomegalovirus exposure and HLA in healthy donors. Study-level background: Caucasian-associated ancestry cluster membership applied to about four fifths of nearly 400 genotyped donors. Whole-study results and caveats: Apparent HLA restriction characterized most CMV-associated TCR beta chains in a later analysis. A prior analysis recorded that most TCR beta V segments were productive about 90% or about 30% of the time.

The chain employs TRBV29-1 and TRBJ2-7, with D possibly TRBD1 on 5 matching bases. This TCR came from a man aged 25-45 years in good health and CMV-seropositive. The sample was PBMCs. In DNA form, the CDR3 reads TGCAGCGTTGGAGAGACAGCTACCTACGAGCAGTACTTC. It yields the protein CSVGETATYEQYF.